This T cell receptor beta chain is from a study of blood T cell repertoires in COVID-19. Study summary: Whether acute or convalescent, the COVID-19 samples came from the United States, Italy and Spain. In each case, the material was cDNA or gDNA derived from T cells, B-cell-depleted T cells, or PBMCs.

Authors' methods: Cell counts per sample came from amplifying reference gene primers. Generated by immunoSEQ multiplex PCR, the TCRdb table keeps only in-frame clones and is missing some. The V and J calls and the clone size are those of that table, but D and trimming were determined from the DNA. This table has more than 80,000 clones, roughly 70% appearing once. This clonotype originated in a woman in her sixties or seventies in a cohort sampled during active or convalescent COVID-19. Sequencing used peripheral blood.

The DNA of the CDR3 is TGCAGTGCTAGTAGGCAGGGGAACACTGAAGCTTTCTTT. Its protein is CSASRQGNTEAFF. The gene calls are TRBV20-1 and TRBJ1-1, with a tentative D call TRBD1 (5 bases). Trimming took 3 bases from V and 1 from J, leaving 9 bases between them. Germline values: CDR1 DFQATT, CDR2 SNEGSKA (reference sequence). CDR3 length: 13 residues.